The 7 T cell receptor beta chains reported below all come from one sample, sequenced in a study of long-term antiretroviral therapy in people with HIV. At survey level, the immunoSEQ assay was run in its v3.0 version. Only in-frame clones appear in the TCRdb table, and some are missing; sequencing was by immunoSEQ multiplex PCR. The table shows about 21,000 clones, with 82% occurring only once. The specimen was unsorted PBMCs, collected at the start of antiretroviral therapy. The receptor set was obtained from a man in his fifties with HIV.

The V call is TRBV5-1, the J call TRBJ1-1; D is uncertain. The CDR3 is 14 amino acids. V lost 0 bases to trimming and J lost 1 base, with 7 bases between them. Germline V gene sequence: CDR1 SGHRS, CDR2 YFSETQ. This CDR3 reads CASSLGQQNTEAFF. In DNA, the CDR3 is TGCGCCAGCAGCTTGGGTCAACAGAACACTGAAGCTTTCTTT.

This clone was seen only once. The V and J genes are TRBV4-1 and TRBJ2-7, with 9 bases lining up with TRBD1. The CDR3 totals 17 residues. CDR1 and CDR2 from the germline V gene are MGHRA and YSYEKL. V lost 4 bases and J lost 1; bases outside the gene matches: 11. The chain's CDR3 is CASSPPLDGTGSYEQYF. In nucleotides, the CDR3 is TGCGCCAGCAGCCCCCCCCTTGACGGGACAGGGTCCTACGAGCAGTACTTC.

The V gene is TRBV7-9, the J gene TRBJ2-3, with 10 bases that match TRBD2. Germline CDR1 and CDR2: SEHNR and FQNEAQ (reference sequence). V trimming: 5 bases; J trimming: 4 bases; junction bases outside the gene matches: 15. This CDR3 has 18 residues. CDR3 region: CASSAPKASGRAADTQYF. The DNA of the CDR3 is TGTGCCAGCAGCGCCCCCAAGGCGAGCGGGAGGGCCGCAGATACGCAGTATTTT.

This clone has just one count. The rearrangement joins TRBV10-1 to TRBJ2-2; 8 nucleotides align to TRBD1. After removal of 5 bases from V and 4 bases from J, the junction contained 9 bases not matched to a gene. Germline V gene data show CDR1 as WNHNN and CDR2 as SYGVQD (reference sequence). This CDR3 contains 16 residues. The CDR3 loop reads CASSLSMGQVTGELFF. The CDR3 nucleotides are TGCGCCAGCAGTTTATCCATGGGACAGGTCACCGGGGAGCTGTTTTTT.

DNA of the CDR3: TGTGCCAGCAGCTTGGAGAATGGCTTGGTAGGGGCCTACGAGCAGTACTTC. It yields the protein CASSLENGLVGAYEQYF. This chain joins TRBV5-6 and TRBJ2-7, with D perhaps TRBD1 (5 bases). Germline CDR1 is SGHDT and CDR2 is YYEEEE. Trimming pared 0 bases from V and 2 bases from J, leaving 18 bases between. CDR3 size: 17 residues.

This clone was found once. This chain uses TRBV7-9 with TRBJ2-3; D is unresolved. From germline, CDR1 is SEHNR and CDR2 FQNEAQ (reference sequence). Trimming cost V 7 bases and J 0 bases, with 11 bases left between them. The length of the CDR3 is 14 residues. This CDR3 reads CASTQVASTDTQYF. For the CDR3, the DNA is TGTGCCAGCACCCAAGTGGCGAGCACAGATACGCAGTATTTT.

The chain couples TRBV9 to TRBJ1-1, with D unclear. V was pared by 1 base and J by 1 base, with 8 bases between. This CDR3 region has 14 residues. Germline lookup yields CDR1 SGDLS and CDR2 YYNGEE. CDR3 region: CASSVKQTNTEAFF. Written as DNA, the CDR3 is TGTGCCAGCAGCGTAAAGCAGACGAACACTGAAGCTTTCTTT. The entire variable domain, with the rest obtained from reference TRBV9 and TRBJ1-1, is as follows: DSGVTQTPKHLITATGQRVTLRCSPRSGDLSVYWYQQSLDQGLQFLIQYYNGEERAKGNILERFSAQQFPDLHSELNLSSLELGDSALYFCASSVKQTNTEAFFGQGTRLTVV.